This TCR beta chain was identified during a study of chemoradiotherapy in HPV16-positive cancers (dated by TCRdb to between 2021 and 2023). With respect to the entire study: Candidate HPV-specific T-cell clones and common TCR motifs were defined through functional T-cell assays on cells from a couple of HPV16-positive patients. The study set out to ask whether T-cell immunity against the HPV oncoproteins E6 and E7 changes over the course of chemoradiotherapy and whether that immunity affects survival. Next, the candidate HPV-specific TCRs and motifs were followed in TCR repertoires from around 90 patients with HPV-related cancers. The research as a whole found: Expansion of candidate HPV-specific clones and E7-related TCR motifs was observed in the tumor microenvironment during treatment, whereas no such expansion was observed for non-HPV-specific T cells. Among HPV16-positive patients, expansion of HPV-responsive T cells during chemoradiotherapy was associated with better recurrence-free survival. The functional definition of HPV-specific T cells was derived from only a couple of HPV16-positive patients, and the survival association was reported for HPV16-positive patients.

The library relied on the immunoSEQ multiplex PCR assay. In its TCRdb copy, this immuneACCESS table keeps in-frame sequences only and misses some clones. Where compared with another copy, unresolved V genes explain less than half of these, and the others have no known cause. The sample table contains roughly 12,000 clones; only one count was recorded for around 81% of them. The ten most abundant clones make up approximately 1% of the sample. Because repertoires were sampled repeatedly during chemoradiotherapy, clonal expansion in the tumor microenvironment could be followed. Notes on this clone: The antigen it recognizes is unknown. It has no much larger one-base neighbor in the sample; base qualities were not kept.

This receptor was identified in a human donor with HPV-associated anogenital cancer. This specimen was acquired from a patient who underwent chemoradiotherapy.

Read as DNA, the sequence is TGTGCCACCAGCAGAAGGCAGGACGGTCGAGGTGAAGCTTTCTTT. Protein translation: CATSRRQDGRGEAFF. The chain is made from TRBV15 and TRBJ1-1; a confident D gene designation cannot be given. Trimming removed 2 bases from V and 7 bases from J, leaving 17 bases between the germline ends. From a lookup of the germline V gene (reference sequence), CDR1 and CDR2 are LNHNV and YYDKDF. Inclusive of the bounding cysteine and phenylalanine, the CDR3 is 15 residues long. Only CDR3 DNA is held: 45 bases, read in frame from base 1.